This TCR beta chain is from a study of cytomegalovirus exposure and HLA in healthy donors. Study-wide results and limits: Data from an earlier analysis indicated that most TCR beta V segments were productive either about 87% or about 30% of the time. As a later analysis revealed, most CMV-associated TCR beta chains appeared HLA-restricted.

The sample holds a few counts of this clone. Antigen unknown. Vbeta (60) and Jbeta (13) primers were used in the PCR. The data were produced by immunoSEQ multiplex PCR, yet TCRdb's version contains in-frame clones alone and is incomplete. The table includes about 89,000 clones, more than 70% detected once. V was pared by 6 bases and J by 1 base, with 13 bases between. CDR3 length: 14 residues. Germline V gene data show CDR1 as SGHRS and CDR2 as YFSETQ. The J gene is TRBJ1-2, the V gene TRBV5-1, with D uncertain. What was sequenced was PBMCs. The receptor comes from a man aged 30-40 years in good health and CMV-seronegative. This CDR3 reads CASTTVPGNYGYTF. The CDR3 coding sequence is TGCGCCAGCACCACCGTTCCCGGTAACTATGGCTACACCTTC.